This T cell receptor (beta chain) was recovered during a study of blood T cell repertoires in COVID-19. Clinical history as reported by participants underpinned cohort assignment. Trimming left V 4 bases short and J 0 bases short, with 7 bases between. The CDR3 is 15 residues long. CDR1 is SGHDN, CDR2 FVKESK, per germline. The protocol was immunoSEQ multiplex PCR, while the TCRdb copy is restricted to in-frame clones and leaves out a portion. The repertoire includes 350,000 to 400,000 clones, around 91% of them detected once, and approximately 1% sits in the top ten. The origin of this receptor is a man aged 18-30 years who had recovered from COVID-19. Sequenced material: PBMCs or T cells enriched from blood (not recorded which). The genes are TRBV14 and TRBJ1-6; D unresolved. The DNA for the CDR3 is TGTGCCAGCAGCCGAGCGAGCTCCTATAATTCACCCCTCCACTTT. Translated, it gives CASSRASSYNSPLHF.